Following are 11 T cell receptor beta chains from one sample sequenced in a study of spatial heterogeneity in lung cancer (dated by TCRdb to the late 2010s). Per the publication, the time point label means: sample taken at primary tumor resection. Without any cell sorting, TCR sequencing was performed on whole RNA extracted either from tumor and nontumor lung tissue or from cryopreserved PBMC samples. Library preparation was by 5' RACE. TCRdb names NextSeq 500 as the instrument used. The raw public reads went through TCRdb reprocessing: fastp at Q25, MiXCR clone calling, in-frame beta chains kept. Identical CDR3 proteins give one entry, which carries the most common genes and DNA. The sample has roughly 10,000 distinct CDR3 sequences on record, 6.3% of them singletons. The ten largest clones add up to roughly 28% of the sample. The sequences come from PBMCs, collected at surgery. Every receptor here comes from a male donor with early-stage non-small cell lung cancer.

This clonotype appeared a few times. In a library made to pick up alpha chains, this beta chain is a stray read with a size that means little. The chain links TRBV24-1 to TRBJ2-1; TRBD2 matches at 8 bases. Trimming cost V 5 bases and J 0 bases; bases outside gene matches: 5. The CDR3 extends over 16 amino acids. Germline CDR1 reads KGHDR; CDR2 reads SFDVKD. This CDR3 reads CATSGLAYSSYNEQFF. In DNA form, the CDR3 reads TGTGCCACCAGTGGACTAGCGTACAGCTCCTACAATGAGCAGTTCTTC.

This clonotype was observed many times. Since the library was made to target alpha chains, this beta chain is a stray read and its abundance is not meaningful. The gene calls are TRBV7-9 and TRBJ1-2, with D perhaps matching TRBD1 (6 bases). There are 13 residues in the CDR3. The V gene's germline CDR1 is SEHNR and CDR2 FQNEAQ (reference sequence). Deletions cut 2 bases from V and 6 bases from J, with 10 bases between. The CDR3 DNA reads TGTGCCAGCAGCTTAAACAGGGAGGATGGCTACACCTTC. It codes for CASSLNREDGYTF. Using reference TRBV7-9 and TRBJ1-2 for the parts outside the CDR3, the full variable domain is DTGVSQNPRHKITKRGQNVTFRCDPISEHNRLYWYRQTLGQGPEFLTYFQNEAQLEKSRLLSDRFSAERPKGSFSTLEIQRTEQGDSAMYLCASSLNREDGYTFGSGTRLTVV.

Remarks on this clonotype: Since it is a stray read in a library aimed at alpha chains, this beta chain has a size that is not meaningful. V usage is TRBV12-3 or TRBV12-4 and J usage is TRBJ2-3; TRBD1 might be the D (6 bases). The CDR3 spans 16 residues. Trimming removed 4 bases from V and 1 base from J, with 15 bases in between. Written as DNA, the CDR3 is TGTGCCAGCAGTTCCAGGGGCTTAGGGCGCACAGATACGCAGTATTTT. It translates to CASSSRGLGRTDTQYF.

In regard to this clonotype: As an off-target read in a library built for alpha chains, this beta chain has a frequency of little significance. The J gene is TRBJ2-7, the V gene TRBV4-1; 9 bases line up with TRBD1. With 5 bases clipped from V and 5 bases from J, the junction kept 10 bases outside the gene matches. This CDR3 spans 15 amino acids. CDR1 and CDR2 from the germline V gene are MGHRA and YSYEKL. DNA for the CDR3: TGCGCCAGCAGCAAAACCGGGACAGGGTTTGACGAGCAGTACTTC. Translation: CASSKTGTGFDEQYF.

This clonotype has at least ten counts. This beta chain lies outside the target of a library built for alpha chains; its clone size means little. J is TRBJ2-5 and V is TRBV7-6; D ambiguous. The CDR3 extends over 14 amino acids. Trimming left V 4 bases short and J 6 bases short, with 15 bases between. Per germline, CDR1 SGHVS and CDR2 FNYEAQ. The CDR3 loop is CASSWTETLQTQYF. The CDR3 DNA follows: TGTGCCAGCAGCTGGACGGAAACTTTGCAGACCCAGTACTTC.

Comment on this clonotype: This beta chain is off target for a library built for alpha chains, so its abundance means little. CDR3 sequence reads: CASSRTGRGNTGELFF. In DNA, the CDR3 is TGTGCCAGCAGTCGAACGGGACGGGGGAACACCGGGGAGCTGTTTTTT. V gene TRBV12-3 or TRBV12-4 combines with J gene TRBJ2-2; either TRBD1 or TRBD2 may fit D (5 bases each). The CDR3 is 16 amino acids. Trimming removed 5 bases from V and 1 base from J, with 14 bases in between.

In this sample, this clonotype is medium-sized. This beta chain is a stray read from a library made for alpha chains; its abundance is not meaningful. V usage is TRBV24-1 and J usage is TRBJ2-1; no definite D call. The CDR3 runs 12 residues. The V end lost 9 bases, the J end lost 10 bases, and 15 bases lay between the germline ends. CDR1 and CDR2 (germline): KGHDR, SFDVKD. CDR3 region: CATQSYVAEQFF. As DNA, the CDR3 is TGTGCCACCCAGTCCTATGTGGCGGAGCAGTTCTTC.

Ten or more counts support this clonotype. Because this beta chain is a stray read in a library intended to capture alpha chains, its abundance should not be given much weight. The V and J genes are TRBV2 and TRBJ2-5; the D gene is possibly TRBD1 (9 bases). The CDR3 is 16 amino acids. Per germline, CDR1 SNHLY and CDR2 FYNNEI. Trimming cost V 4 bases and J 2 bases, with 17 bases left between them. The CDR3 here is CASSGVAGQGQETQYF. The CDR3 nucleotides read TGTGCCAGCAGTGGGGTAGCGGGACAGGGACAAGAGACCCAGTACTTC.

This clonotype was observed many times. This beta chain appears as a stray read in a library generated for alpha chains; its size is not informative. J is TRBJ2-1 and V is TRBV9; 12 positions agree with TRBD1. The CDR3 loop spans 17 amino acids. Trimming took 4 bases from V and 0 from J; bases not matched to a gene: 5. Germline V lookup: CDR1 SGDLS, CDR2 YYNGEE. CDR3 coding DNA: TGTGCCAGCAGCCGGGACAGGGGGCGAAGCTCCTACAATGAGCAGTTCTTC. The encoded protein is CASSRDRGRSSYNEQFF.

This clonotype was recorded a few times. This beta chain is an off-target read within a library intended for alpha chains, so its frequency means little. The rearrangement links TRBV6-2 or TRBV6-3 to TRBJ2-3; 11 bases are shared with TRBD2. V shed 6 bases and J 1 base; nucleotides not matched to a gene: 6. This CDR3 spans 16 amino acids. The germline CDR1 and CDR2 sequences are MNHEY and SVGEGT. The CDR3 is CASRVAGGPRTDTQYF. DNA of the CDR3: TGTGCCAGCAGAGTAGCGGGAGGGCCCCGCACAGATACGCAGTATTTT.

By share, this clonotype ranks as medium-sized. Since the library was made to target alpha chains, this beta chain is a stray read and its abundance is not meaningful. CDR3 coding DNA: TGTGCCAGCTCCGCGGCCAACTATGGCTACACCTTC. Its protein is CASSAANYGYTF. The J gene is TRBJ1-2, the V gene TRBV19; D gene uncertain. The ends were cut back, 9 bases at V and 2 bases at J, with 10 bases in the middle. Germline CDR1 is LNHDA and CDR2 is SQIVND (reference sequence). This CDR3 comprises 12 residues.